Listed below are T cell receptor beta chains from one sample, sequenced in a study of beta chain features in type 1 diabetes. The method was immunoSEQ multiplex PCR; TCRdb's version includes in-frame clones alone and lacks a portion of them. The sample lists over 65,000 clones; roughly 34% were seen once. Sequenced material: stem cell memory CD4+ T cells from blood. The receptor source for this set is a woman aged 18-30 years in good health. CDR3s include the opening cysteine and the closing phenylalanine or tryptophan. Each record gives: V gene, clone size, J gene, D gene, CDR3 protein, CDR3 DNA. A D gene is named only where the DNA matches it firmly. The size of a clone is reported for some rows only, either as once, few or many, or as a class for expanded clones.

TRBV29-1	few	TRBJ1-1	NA	CSVVGIGVNTEAFF	TGCAGCGTTGTGGGGATAGGGGTGAACACTGAAGCTTTCTTT
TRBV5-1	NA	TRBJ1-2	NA	CASSLDSAGRGGYTF	TGCGCCAGCAGCTTGGATTCGGCAGGGCGGGGTGGCTACACCTTC
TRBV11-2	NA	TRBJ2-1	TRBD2	CASSLVILAGYNEQFF	TGTGCCAGCAGCTTAGTTATCCTAGCGGGCTACAATGAGCAGTTCTTC
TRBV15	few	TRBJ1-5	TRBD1	CATSRVGQGEYSNQPQHF	TGTGCCACCAGCAGAGTGGGACAGGGGGAATATAGCAATCAGCCCCAGCATTTT
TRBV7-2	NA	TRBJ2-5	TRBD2	CASSLVSGGETQYF	TGTGCCAGCAGCTTAGTTTCGGGGGGGGAGACCCAGTACTTC
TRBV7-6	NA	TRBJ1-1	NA	CASSLGAGGVGSNTEAFF	TGTGCCAGCAGCTTAGGGGCCGGGGGGGTCGGCTCGAACACTGAAGCTTTCTTT
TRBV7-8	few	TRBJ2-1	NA	CASSPRDYPGGQFF	TGTGCCAGCAGCCCCCGCGATTACCCCGGCGGGCAGTTCTTC
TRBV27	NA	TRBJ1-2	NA	CASSLRGKGGYTF	TGTGCCAGCAGTTTGAGAGGGAAAGGCGGCTACACCTTC
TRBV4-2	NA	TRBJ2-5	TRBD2	CASSLGGRGAMETQYF	TGTGCCAGCAGCTTGGGGGGGAGAGGGGCTATGGAGACCCAGTACTTC
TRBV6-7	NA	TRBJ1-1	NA	CASSYSTARTEAFF	TGTGCCAGCAGTTACTCGACAGCGCGGACTGAAGCTTTCTTT
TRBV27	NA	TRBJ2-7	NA	CASRGRDYEQYF	TGTGCCAGCAGGGGCAGGGACTACGAGCAGTACTTC
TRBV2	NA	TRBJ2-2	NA	CASSEAEYGELFF	TGTGCCAGCAGTGAAGCGGAGTACGGGGAGCTGTTTTTT
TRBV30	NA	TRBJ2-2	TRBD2	CAWSPSTSGGVLFF	TGTGCCTGGAGTCCCTCGACTAGCGGGGGGGTGCTGTTTTTT
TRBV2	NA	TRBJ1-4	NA	CASSGLRGDEKLFF	TGTGCCAGCAGTGGGTTACGGGGGGATGAAAAACTGTTTTTT
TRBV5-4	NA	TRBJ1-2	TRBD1	CASSSDEQGTYGYTF	TGTGCCAGCAGCTCAGACGAACAGGGGACCTATGGCTACACCTTC
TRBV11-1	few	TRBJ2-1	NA	CASSVGRGEQFF	TGTGCCAGCAGCGTAGGTAGAGGGGAGCAGTTCTTC
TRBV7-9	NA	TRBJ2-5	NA	CASSPGDILSGTQYF	TGTGCCAGCAGCCCAGGGGATATTCTATCGGGGACCCAGTACTTC
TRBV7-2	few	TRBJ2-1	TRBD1	CASSPRTGGAGEQFF	TGTGCCAGCAGTCCTCGGACAGGGGGCGCAGGTGAGCAGTTCTTC
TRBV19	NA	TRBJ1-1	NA	CASNPPGVRTEAFF	TGTGCCAGTAATCCGCCTGGAGTTCGGACTGAAGCTTTCTTT
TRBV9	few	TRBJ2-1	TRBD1	CASSYRQGSYNEQFF	TGTGCCAGCAGCTACCGACAGGGCTCCTACAATGAGCAGTTCTTC
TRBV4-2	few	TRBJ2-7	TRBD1	CASSQRPSGQGVGISSYEQYF	TGTGCCAGCAGCCAGAGACCTTCGGGACAGGGGGTAGGAATTAGCTCCTACGAGCAGTACTTC
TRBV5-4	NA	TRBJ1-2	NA	CASSKGGFSNYGYTF	TGTGCCAGCAGCAAAGGAGGGTTTTCCAACTATGGCTACACCTTC
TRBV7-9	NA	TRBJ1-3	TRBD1	CASSLWDRNTIYF	TGTGCCAGCAGCTTATGGGACAGGAACACCATATATTTT
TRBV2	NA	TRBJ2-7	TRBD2	CASSGNSGAYEQYF	TGTGCCAGCAGTGGCAATAGCGGGGCCTACGAGCAGTACTTC
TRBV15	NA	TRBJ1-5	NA	CATSTRTSPQHF	TGTGCCACCAGTACCCGAACGAGTCCCCAGCATTTT
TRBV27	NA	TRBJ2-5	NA	CASRLGGGRGETQYF	TGTGCCAGCAGACTTGGGGGGGGGCGGGGAGAGACCCAGTACTTC
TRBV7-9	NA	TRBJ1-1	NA	CASSADRTEAFF	TGTGCCAGCAGCGCAGACAGAACCGAAGCTTTCTTT
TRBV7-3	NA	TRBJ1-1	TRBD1	CASSQDRQGVASF	TGTGCCAGCAGCCAGGACAGGCAAGGGGTAGCTTCCTTT
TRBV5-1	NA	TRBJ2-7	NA	CASSLVGGVSYEQYF	TGCGCCAGCAGCTTGGTCGGAGGGGTCTCCTACGAGCAGTACTTC
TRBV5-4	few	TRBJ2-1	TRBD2	CASSLEVAGAEQFF	TGTGCCAGCAGCTTGGAAGTAGCGGGAGCTGAGCAGTTCTTC
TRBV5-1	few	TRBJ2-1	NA	CASSLAIDSSGKGEQFF	TGCGCCAGCAGCTTGGCCATCGATTCTTCAGGGAAAGGTGAGCAGTTCTTC
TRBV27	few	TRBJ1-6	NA	CASKKGGGPRNSPLHF	TGTGCCAGCAAGAAGGGGGGGGGACCGAGGAATTCACCCCTCCACTTT
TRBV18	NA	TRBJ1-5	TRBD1	CASSPPTGGGQPQHF	TGTGCCAGCTCACCCCCGACAGGGGGTGGCCAGCCCCAGCATTTT
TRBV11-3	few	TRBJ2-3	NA	CASSLMRIARDTQYF	TGTGCCAGCAGCTTAATGCGGATAGCCCGAGATACGCAGTATTTT
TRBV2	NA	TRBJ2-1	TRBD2	CASRGTSGIYNEQFF	TGTGCCAGCAGGGGGACTAGCGGAATATACAATGAGCAGTTCTTC
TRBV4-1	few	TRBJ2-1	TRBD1	CASSQSGQVHEQFF	TGCGCCAGCAGCCAGTCGGGACAGGTGCATGAGCAGTTCTTC
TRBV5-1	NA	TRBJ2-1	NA	CASSSGTPHEQFF	TGCGCCAGCAGCTCCGGGACTCCCCATGAGCAGTTCTTC
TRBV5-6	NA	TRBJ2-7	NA	CATRGKGAGVNEQYF	TGTGCCACCCGGGGGAAGGGGGCAGGGGTAAACGAGCAGTACTTC
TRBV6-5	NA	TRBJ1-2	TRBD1	CASRFGRDRDYGYTF	TGTGCCAGCAGATTTGGGAGGGACAGGGACTATGGCTACACCTTC
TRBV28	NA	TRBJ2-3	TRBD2	CASSSPASGTSTDTQYF	TGTGCCAGCAGTTCCCCTGCTAGCGGGACTAGCACAGATACGCAGTATTTT
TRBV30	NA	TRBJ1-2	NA	CAWSRGSGRDIKYGYTF	TGTGCCTGGAGTAGGGGCTCAGGCCGGGACATTAAGTATGGCTACACCTTC
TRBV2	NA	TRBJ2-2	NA	CAGTGLANTGELFF	TGTGCCGGTACAGGGTTAGCGAACACCGGGGAGCTGTTTTTT
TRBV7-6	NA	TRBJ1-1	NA	CASSPDTNTEAFF	TGTGCCAGCAGCCCTGACACAAACACTGAAGCTTTCTTT
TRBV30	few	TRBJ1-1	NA	CAWSREGGAFF	TGTGCCTGGAGTAGGGAGGGGGGAGCTTTCTTT
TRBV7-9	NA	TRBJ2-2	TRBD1	CASSTRQGGSGELFF	TGTGCCAGCAGTACAAGACAGGGCGGATCCGGGGAGCTGTTTTTT
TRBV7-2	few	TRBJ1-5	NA	CASSLGQLNQPQHF	TGTGCCAGCAGCTTAGGTCAGTTAAATCAGCCCCAGCATTTT
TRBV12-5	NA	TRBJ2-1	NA	CASGLLTGNPEQFF	TGTGCTAGTGGTTTATTAACAGGGAACCCAGAGCAGTTCTTC
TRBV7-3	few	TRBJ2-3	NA	CASSQRGDTQYF	TGTGCCAGCAGCCAACGGGGAGATACGCAGTATTTT
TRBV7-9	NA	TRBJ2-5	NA	CASSYSIGQTETQYF	TGTGCCAGCAGCTACTCTATAGGACAGACAGAGACCCAGTACTTC
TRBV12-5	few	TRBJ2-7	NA	CASGLTESYEQYF	TGTGCTAGTGGTTTGACAGAGTCCTACGAGCAGTACTTC